Below, one T cell receptor beta chain is given with its context. Antigen unknown. The junction does not match germline at one end; this may be a read error. The read stops 3 residues short of the end of the CDR3; the missing end is completed from the germline J gene. These data originate in a study of T cells in women clearing cervical HPV infection. Study outcomes and limitations: Each sample's T-cell count was unknown, possibly confounding richness.

The CDR3 is 20 amino acids. Profiled with immunoSEQ multiplex PCR; TCRdb holds only in-frame clones, not every one. The sample data list more than 30,000 clones. The specimen was blood buffy coat. The chain has TRBV5-3 and TRBJ2-1; TRBD1 aligns across 9 bases. Being an ORF, TRBV5-3 has a function that is uncertain. The TCR comes from a woman between 18 and 69 years old with a cervical HPV16 infection that either progressed to CIN3+ or cleared (not recorded which). The CDR3 bases that were read are TGTGCCAGAACCTTGCCACCGGGACAGGGCCCCGTGGGACCCTACAATGAG. Encoded protein: CARTLPPGQGPVGPYNE. The CDR3 as a whole reads CARTLPPGQGPVGPYNEQFF.